One and the same sample provided the 6 T cell receptor beta chains below, sequenced in a study of shared clonotypes between healthy human individuals. The table came from immunoSEQ multiplex PCR; TCRdb's copy has only in-frame clones and leaves some out. This table has 2 million to 3 million clones, 80% to 95% appearing once. Sequencing input: naive CD4+ T cells from PBMCs. Subset of the sample: CD45RA+ positively selected. The origin of the receptors is a man aged 18 to 35 in good health. Some clones in this sample may be carry-over from other donors' samples.

CDR3 nucleotides: TGTGCCAGCAGCGCCGGCGGGACAGGGGGCTTCCAAGAGCAGTACTTC. It encodes CASSAGGTGGFQEQYF. The chain recombines TRBV7-2 with TRBJ2-7, with 12 bases identical to TRBD1. This CDR3 region has 16 residues. V lost 5 bases, J lost 7 bases, and 12 bases stayed unmatched. CDR1 is SGHTA and CDR2 is FQGNSA in the germline V gene.

The rearrangement links TRBV20-1 to TRBJ2-7, with D hard to call. CDR1 DFQATT and CDR2 SNEGSKA come from the germline V gene (reference sequence). There are 11 residues in the CDR3. CDR3 DNA sequence: TGCAGCCTTGACGGAAACTACGAGCAGTACTTC. It yields the protein CSLDGNYEQYF.

The chain joins TRBV5-6 to TRBJ2-7; 7 nucleotides align to TRBD1. Trimming cost V 1 base and J 3 bases; bases outside gene matches: 10. The CDR3 sequence is 16 residues long. Germline lookup yields CDR1 SGHDT and CDR2 YYEEEE. The DNA for the CDR3 is TGTGCCAGCAGCTTGACCAGCCCACAGGGGCACTACGAGCAGTACTTC. Residues: CASSLTSPQGHYEQYF. The full variable domain, rest sourced from reference TRBV5-6 and TRBJ2-7, is DAGVTQSPTHLIKTRGQQVTLRCSPKSGHDTVSWYQQALGQGPQFIFQYYEEEERQRGNFPDRFSGHQFPNYSSELNVNALLLGDSALYLCASSLTSPQGHYEQYFGPGTRLTVT.

V usage is TRBV6-6 and J usage is TRBJ1-1; D may be TRBD1 (5 bases). Germline V gene sequence: CDR1 MNHNY, CDR2 SVGAGI (reference sequence). Deletions cut 7 bases from V and 1 base from J, with 13 bases between. This CDR3 has 14 residues. DNA of the CDR3: TGTGCCAGCACCACGGGGGTTCCGAACACTGAAGCTTTCTTT. Translated: CASTTGVPNTEAFF.

This clone was detected only once. In DNA form, the CDR3 reads TGTGCCAGCTCACCACTCCTTAGCGGGGGAAACAATGAGCAGTTCTTC. It yields the protein CASSPLLSGGNNEQFF. The chain joins TRBV18 to TRBJ2-1; 9 bases fit TRBD2. This CDR3 contains 16 residues. Germline lookup yields CDR1 KGHSH and CDR2 LQKENI. Unmatched junction bases numbered 6, after V lost 1 base and J lost 5 bases.

The rearrangement uses TRBV6-5 and TRBJ1-4; perhaps TRBD1 as D (6 bases). In germline, CDR1 is MNHEY, CDR2 SVGAGI. This CDR3 contains 15 residues. Deletions cut 8 bases from V and 1 base from J, with 14 bases between. The CDR3 sequence: CASCPQGRTNEKLFF. Written as DNA, the CDR3 is TGTGCCAGCTGCCCACAGGGCCGAACTAATGAAAAACTGTTTTTT.